These T cell receptor beta chains were read from a single sample in a study of CD8 T cells in Susac syndrome. Each CDR3 protein gets one entry after TCRdb re-called the immunoSEQ multiplex PCR reads with MiXCR. The sample has roughly 200,000 distinct CDR3 sequences; just under 95% are singletons. Material for sequencing was CD4+ T cells from PBMCs. The receptors come from a human donor with multiple sclerosis. Both conserved end residues are part of each CDR3. D genes are given only for firm matches. A row's size may be missing; if present it is once, few, many or a size class.

d_call	clone_size	v_call	j_call	cdr3_aa	cdr3_nt
-	-	TRBV2	TRBJ1-2	CASSEAGTYGYTF	TGTGCCAGCAGTGAAGCAGGGACCTATGGCTACACCTTC
-	-	TRBV20-1	TRBJ2-3	CSPMDSFTDTQYF	TGCAGTCCAATGGACAGTTTCACAGATACGCAGTATTTT
-	once	TRBV20-1	TRBJ1-2	CSASGGRYGYTF	TGCAGTGCTAGTGGAGGCCGCTATGGCTACACCTTC
-	-	TRBV2	TRBJ2-3	CASSSTLEQYF	TGTGCCAGCAGTTCCACTCTGGAGCAGTATTTT
-	-	TRBV7-9	TRBJ1-1	CASSFVQESVF	TGTGCCAGCAGCTTTGTACAGGAATCCGTCTTT
-	-	TRBV20-1	TRBJ1-5	CSARGPGSNQPQHF	TGCAGTGCTAGAGGTCCTGGGAGCAATCAGCCCCAGCATTTT
-	-	TRBV10-1	TRBJ2-3	CRQYDTQYF	TGCAGACAATATGATACGCAGTATTTT
-	-	TRBV3-1	TRBJ1-2	CASRMGSSHGYTF	TGTGCCAGCAGGATGGGCAGTTCGCATGGCTACACCTTC
TRBD1	once	TRBV29-1	TRBJ1-2	CSVTRQGRNYGYTF	TGCAGCGTTACCCGACAGGGAAGGAACTATGGCTACACCTTC
-	-	TRBV9	TRBJ2-5	CASSGAGLEGETQYF	TGTGCCAGCAGCGGCGCGGGACTTGAAGGAGAGACCCAGTACTTC